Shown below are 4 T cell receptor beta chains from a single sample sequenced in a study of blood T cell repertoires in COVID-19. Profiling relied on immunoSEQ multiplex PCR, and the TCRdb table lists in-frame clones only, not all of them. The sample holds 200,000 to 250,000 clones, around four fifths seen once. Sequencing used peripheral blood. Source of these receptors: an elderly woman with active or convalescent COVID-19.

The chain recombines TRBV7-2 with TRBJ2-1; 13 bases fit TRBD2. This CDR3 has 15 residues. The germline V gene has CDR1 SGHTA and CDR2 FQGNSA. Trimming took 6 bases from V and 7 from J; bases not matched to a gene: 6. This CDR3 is CASRELAGGRNEQFF. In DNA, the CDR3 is TGTGCCAGCAGAGAACTAGCGGGGGGGCGAAATGAGCAGTTCTTC. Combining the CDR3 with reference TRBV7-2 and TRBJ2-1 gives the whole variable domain GAGVSQSPSNKVTEKGKDVELRCDPISGHTALYWYRQSLGQGLEFLIYFQGNSAPDKSGLPSDRFSAERTGGSVSTLTIQRTQQEDSAVYLCASRELAGGRNEQFFGPGTRLTVL.

CDR3 in DNA: TGTGCCAGCAGCTTTTTGGCGGGGGGTCCCCCGCAGACCCAGTACTTC. Translated, it gives CASSFLAGGPPQTQYF. This chain connects TRBV5-4 to TRBJ2-5, with 8 bases matching TRBD2. There are 16 residues in the CDR3. Germline lookup yields CDR1 SGHNT and CDR2 YYREEE (reference sequence). Germline trimming cut 2 bases from V and 6 bases from J; bases unmatched to any gene: 12.

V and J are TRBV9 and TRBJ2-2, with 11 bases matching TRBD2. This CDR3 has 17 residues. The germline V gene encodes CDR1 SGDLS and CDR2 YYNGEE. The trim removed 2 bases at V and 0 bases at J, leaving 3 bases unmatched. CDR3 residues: CASSVAGLAANTGELFF. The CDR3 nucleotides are TGTGCCAGCAGCGTGGCGGGACTAGCGGCGAACACCGGGGAGCTGTTTTTT. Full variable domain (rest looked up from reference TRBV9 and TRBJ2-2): DSGVTQTPKHLITATGQRVTLRCSPRSGDLSVYWYQQSLDQGLQFLIQYYNGEERAKGNILERFSAQQFPDLHSELNLSSLELGDSALYFCASSVAGLAANTGELFFGEGSRLTVL.

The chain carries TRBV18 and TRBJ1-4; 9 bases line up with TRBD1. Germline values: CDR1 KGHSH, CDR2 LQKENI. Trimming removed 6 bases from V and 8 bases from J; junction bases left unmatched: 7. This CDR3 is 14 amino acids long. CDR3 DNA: TGTGCCAGCTCTGCGGGACAGGGTTTAGAAAAACTGTTTTTT. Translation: CASSAGQGLEKLFF.